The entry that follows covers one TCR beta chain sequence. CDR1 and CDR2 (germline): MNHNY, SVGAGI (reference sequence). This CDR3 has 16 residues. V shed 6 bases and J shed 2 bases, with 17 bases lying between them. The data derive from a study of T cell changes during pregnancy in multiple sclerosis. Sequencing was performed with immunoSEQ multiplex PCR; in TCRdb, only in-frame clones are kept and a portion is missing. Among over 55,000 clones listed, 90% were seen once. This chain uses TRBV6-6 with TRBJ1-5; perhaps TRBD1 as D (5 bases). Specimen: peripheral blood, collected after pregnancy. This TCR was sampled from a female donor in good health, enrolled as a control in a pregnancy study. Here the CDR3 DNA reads TGTGCCAGCAGCCGAGGGGAGGGGTTTGGCAATCAGCCCCAGCATTTT. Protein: CASSRGEGFGNQPQHF.